Below, one TCR beta chain is given with its context. Its cognate antigen is unknown. The CDR3 sequence is 17 residues long. CDR1 DFQATT and CDR2 SNEGSKA come from the germline V gene (reference sequence). V dropped 3 bases and J dropped 1; count of bases not matched to a gene: 12. The data belong to a study of T-cell reconstitution after alpha-beta-depleted transplantation in children. It was with unique molecular identifiers that the TCRbeta library was prepared. TCRdb re-analysed the PCR reads in MiXCR, keeping a single row per CDR3 protein. This sample carries around 600,000 distinct CDR3 sequences, more than 20% of them seen once, and the ten largest clones take 12% to 15%. Study results and caveats: For some patients, TCRbeta diversity was high at day 60 because of recipient T cells and thymic progenitors that survived. Reportedly, only several hundred clones from non-depleted graft cells drove alpha-beta T-cell counts at about two months. Once a year had passed after transplant, T-cell counts and diversity came mostly from newly produced T cells.

The chain is built from TRBV20-1 and TRBJ1-1; 9 nucleotides line up with TRBD1. The source material was PBMCs, mostly from graft donor cells, sampled 360 days after TCRalphabeta/CD19-depleted stem cell transplant. This TCR was recovered from a boy under three years old who had a stem cell transplant for acute myeloid leukemia, so the T cells may come from the graft donor. This CDR3 is CSARPLRDRARNTEAFF. The CDR3 DNA follows: TGCAGTGCTAGGCCCCTCCGGGACAGGGCGAGGAACACTGAAGCTTTCTTT.